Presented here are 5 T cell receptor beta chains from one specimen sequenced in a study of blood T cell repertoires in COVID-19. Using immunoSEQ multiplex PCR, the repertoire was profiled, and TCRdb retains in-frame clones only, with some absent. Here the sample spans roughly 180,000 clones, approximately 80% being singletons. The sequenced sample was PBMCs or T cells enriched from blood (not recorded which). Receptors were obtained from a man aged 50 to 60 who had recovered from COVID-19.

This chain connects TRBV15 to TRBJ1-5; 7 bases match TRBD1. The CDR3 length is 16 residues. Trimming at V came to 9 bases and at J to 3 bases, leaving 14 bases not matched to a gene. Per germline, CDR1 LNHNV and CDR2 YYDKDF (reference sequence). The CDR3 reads CATHHRRQGYNQPQHF. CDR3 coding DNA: TGTGCCACTCACCACCGAAGACAGGGCTACAATCAGCCCCAGCATTTT.

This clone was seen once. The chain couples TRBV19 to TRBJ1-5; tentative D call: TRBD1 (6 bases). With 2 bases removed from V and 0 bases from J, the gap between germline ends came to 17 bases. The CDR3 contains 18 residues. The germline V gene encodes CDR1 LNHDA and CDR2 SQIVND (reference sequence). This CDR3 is CASSIQGLNLYSNQPQHF. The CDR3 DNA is TGTGCCAGTAGTATACAGGGGCTAAACCTATATAGCAATCAGCCCCAGCATTTT.

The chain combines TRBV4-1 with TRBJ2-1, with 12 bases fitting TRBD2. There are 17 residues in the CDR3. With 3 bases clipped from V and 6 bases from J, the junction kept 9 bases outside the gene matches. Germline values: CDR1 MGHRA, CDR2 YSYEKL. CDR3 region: CASSHSTSGGRGNEQFF. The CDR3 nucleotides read TGCGCCAGCAGCCACTCGACTAGCGGGGGAAGAGGCAATGAGCAGTTCTTC.

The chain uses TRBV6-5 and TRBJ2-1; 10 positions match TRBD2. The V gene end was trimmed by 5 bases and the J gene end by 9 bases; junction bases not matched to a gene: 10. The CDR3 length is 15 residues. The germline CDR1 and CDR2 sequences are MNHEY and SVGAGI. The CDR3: CASSLLAGVAGEQFF. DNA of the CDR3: TGTGCCAGCAGTCTTCTAGCGGGAGTGGCCGGTGAGCAGTTCTTC.

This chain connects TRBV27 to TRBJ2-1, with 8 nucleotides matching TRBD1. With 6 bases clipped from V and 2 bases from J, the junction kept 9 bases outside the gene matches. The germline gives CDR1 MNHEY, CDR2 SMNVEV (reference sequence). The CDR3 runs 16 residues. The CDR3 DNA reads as TGTGCCAGCAGGGCCTCCGGGACAGGTACCTACAATGAGCAGTTCTTC. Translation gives CASRASGTGTYNEQFF.